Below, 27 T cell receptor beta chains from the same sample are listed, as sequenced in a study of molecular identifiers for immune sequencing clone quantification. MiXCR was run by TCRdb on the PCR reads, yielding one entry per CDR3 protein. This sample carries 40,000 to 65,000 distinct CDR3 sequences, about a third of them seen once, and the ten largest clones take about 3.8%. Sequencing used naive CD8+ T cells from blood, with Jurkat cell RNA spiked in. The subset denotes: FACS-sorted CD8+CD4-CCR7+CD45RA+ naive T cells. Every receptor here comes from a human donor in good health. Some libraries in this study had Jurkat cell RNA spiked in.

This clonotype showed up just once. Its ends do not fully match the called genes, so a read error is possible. The CDR3 reads CASSFWDSPHNEQFF. DNA of the CDR3: TGTGCCAGCAGCTTTTGGGACAGCCCCCACAACGAGCAGTTCTTC. J is TRBJ2-1 and V is TRBV7-8; 7 bases agree with TRBD1. Germline assignment: CDR1 SGHVS and CDR2 FQNEAQ. This CDR3 contains 15 residues. The full variable domain, its missing parts supplied by reference TRBV7-8 and TRBJ2-1, is GAGVSQSPRYKVAKRGQDVALRCDPISGHVSLFWYQQALGQGPEFLTYFQNEAQLDKSGLPSDRFFAERPEGSVSTLKIQRTQQEDSAVYLCASSFWDSPHNEQFFGPGTRLTVL.

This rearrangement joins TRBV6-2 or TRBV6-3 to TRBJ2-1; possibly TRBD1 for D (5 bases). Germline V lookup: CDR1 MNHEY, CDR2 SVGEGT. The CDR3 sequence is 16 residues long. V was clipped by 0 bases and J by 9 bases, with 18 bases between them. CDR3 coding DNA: TGTGCCAGCAGTTACTCGTGGTCAGGGAAGCCCAGTGAGCAGTTCTTC. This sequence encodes CASSYSWSGKPSEQFF.

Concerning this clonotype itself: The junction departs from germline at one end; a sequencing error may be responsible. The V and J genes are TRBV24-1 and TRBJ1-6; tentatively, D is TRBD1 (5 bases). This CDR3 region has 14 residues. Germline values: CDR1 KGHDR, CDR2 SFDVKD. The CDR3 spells CATSAATVNSPPHF. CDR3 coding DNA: TGTGCCACCAGTGCCGCGACAGTGAATTCACCCCCCCACTTT.

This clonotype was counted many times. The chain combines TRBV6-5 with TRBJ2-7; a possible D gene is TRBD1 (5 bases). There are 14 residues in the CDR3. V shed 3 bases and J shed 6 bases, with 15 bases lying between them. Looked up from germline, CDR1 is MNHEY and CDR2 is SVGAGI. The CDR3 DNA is TGTGCCAGCAGTTATTGGGGCGGTGGGGTCGAGCAGTACTTC. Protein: CASSYWGGGVEQYF.

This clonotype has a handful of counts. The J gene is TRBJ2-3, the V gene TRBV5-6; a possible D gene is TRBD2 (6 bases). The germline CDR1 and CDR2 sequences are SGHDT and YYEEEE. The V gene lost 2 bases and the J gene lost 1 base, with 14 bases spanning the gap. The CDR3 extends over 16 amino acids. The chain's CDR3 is CASSFGGNWGTDTQYF. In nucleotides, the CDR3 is TGTGCCAGCAGCTTTGGCGGGAACTGGGGCACAGATACGCAGTATTTT.

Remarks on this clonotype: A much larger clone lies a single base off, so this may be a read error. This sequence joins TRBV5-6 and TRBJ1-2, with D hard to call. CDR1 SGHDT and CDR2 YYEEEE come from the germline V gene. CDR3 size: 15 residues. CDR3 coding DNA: TGTGCCGGCAGCTTGCCCCCCGGAGCTAACTATGGCTACACCTTC. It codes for CAGSLPPGANYGYTF. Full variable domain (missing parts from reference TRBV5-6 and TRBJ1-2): DAGVTQSPTHLIKTRGQQVTLRCSPKSGHDTVSWYQQALGQGPQFIFQYYEEEERQRGNFPDRFSGHQFPNYSSELNVNALLLGDSALYLCAGSLPPGANYGYTFGSGTRLTVV.

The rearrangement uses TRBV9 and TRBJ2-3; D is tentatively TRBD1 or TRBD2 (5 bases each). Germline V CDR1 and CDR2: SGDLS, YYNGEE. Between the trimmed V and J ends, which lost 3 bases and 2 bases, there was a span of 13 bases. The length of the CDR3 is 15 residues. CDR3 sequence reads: CASSDNGATTDTQYF. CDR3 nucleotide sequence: TGTGCCAGCAGCGATAACGGGGCCACCACAGATACGCAGTATTTT. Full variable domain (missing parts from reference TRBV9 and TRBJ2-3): DSGVTQTPKHLITATGQRVTLRCSPRSGDLSVYWYQQSLDQGLQFLIQYYNGEERAKGNILERFSAQQFPDLHSELNLSSLELGDSALYFCASSDNGATTDTQYFGPGTRLTVL.

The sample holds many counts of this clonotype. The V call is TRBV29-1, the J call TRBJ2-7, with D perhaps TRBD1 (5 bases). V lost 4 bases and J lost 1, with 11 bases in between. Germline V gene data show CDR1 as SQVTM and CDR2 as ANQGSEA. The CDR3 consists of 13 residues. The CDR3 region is CSVASGLSYEQYF. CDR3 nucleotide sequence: TGCAGCGTTGCTTCAGGGTTGTCCTACGAGCAGTACTTC.

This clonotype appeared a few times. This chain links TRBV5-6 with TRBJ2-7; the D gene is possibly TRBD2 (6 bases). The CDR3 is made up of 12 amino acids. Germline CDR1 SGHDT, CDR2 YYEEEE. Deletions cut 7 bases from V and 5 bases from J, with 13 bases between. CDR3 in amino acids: CASARGRDEQYF. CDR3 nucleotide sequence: TGTGCCAGCGCTCGGGGGAGAGACGAGCAGTACTTC.

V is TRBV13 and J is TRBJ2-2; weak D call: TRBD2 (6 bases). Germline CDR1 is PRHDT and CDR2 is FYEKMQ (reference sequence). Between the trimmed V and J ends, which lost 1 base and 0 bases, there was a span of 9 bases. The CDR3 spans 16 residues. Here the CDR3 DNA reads TGTGCCAGCAGCTTAGACGGGAGACCGAACACCGGGGAGCTGTTTTTT. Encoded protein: CASSLDGRPNTGELFF.

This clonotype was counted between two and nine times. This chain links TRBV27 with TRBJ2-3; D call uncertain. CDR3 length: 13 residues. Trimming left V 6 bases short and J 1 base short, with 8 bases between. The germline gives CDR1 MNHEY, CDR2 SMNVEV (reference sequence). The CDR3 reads CASSLVGTDTQYF. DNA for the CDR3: TGTGCCAGCAGCCTAGTGGGCACAGATACGCAGTATTTT.

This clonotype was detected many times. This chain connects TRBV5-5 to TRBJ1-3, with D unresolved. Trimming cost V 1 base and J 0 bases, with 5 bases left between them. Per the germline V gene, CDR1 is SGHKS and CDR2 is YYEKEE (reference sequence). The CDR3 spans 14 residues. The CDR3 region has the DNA TGTGCCAGCAGCTTGCGGGTCTCTGGAAACACCATATATTTT. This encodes CASSLRVSGNTIYF.

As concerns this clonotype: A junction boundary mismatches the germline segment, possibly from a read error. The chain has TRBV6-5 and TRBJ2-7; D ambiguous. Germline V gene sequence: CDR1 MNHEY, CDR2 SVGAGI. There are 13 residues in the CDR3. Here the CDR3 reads CASSLHGSYEQHF. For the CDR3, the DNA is TGTGCCAGCAGCCTCCATGGATCCTACGAGCAGCACTTC.

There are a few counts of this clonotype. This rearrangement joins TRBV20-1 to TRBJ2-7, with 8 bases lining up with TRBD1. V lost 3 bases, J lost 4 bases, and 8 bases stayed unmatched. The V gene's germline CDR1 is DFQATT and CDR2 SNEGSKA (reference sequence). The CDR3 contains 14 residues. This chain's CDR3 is CSASTRQGAYEQYF. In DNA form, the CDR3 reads TGCAGTGCTAGTACTCGTCAGGGGGCTTACGAGCAGTACTTC.

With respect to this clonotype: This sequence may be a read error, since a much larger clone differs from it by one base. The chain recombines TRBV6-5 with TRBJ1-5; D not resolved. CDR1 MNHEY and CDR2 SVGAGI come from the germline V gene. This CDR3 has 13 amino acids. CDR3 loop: CDSSYSFDQPQHF. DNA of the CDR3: TGTGACAGCAGTTACAGTTTTGATCAGCCCCAGCATTTT.

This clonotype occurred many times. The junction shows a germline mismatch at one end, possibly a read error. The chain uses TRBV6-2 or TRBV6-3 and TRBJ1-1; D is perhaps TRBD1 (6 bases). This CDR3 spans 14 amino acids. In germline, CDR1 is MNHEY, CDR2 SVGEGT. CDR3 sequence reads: CASSYSNRDTEAFF. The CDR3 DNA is TGTGCCAGCAGTTACTCGAACCGGGACACAGAAGCTTTCTTT.

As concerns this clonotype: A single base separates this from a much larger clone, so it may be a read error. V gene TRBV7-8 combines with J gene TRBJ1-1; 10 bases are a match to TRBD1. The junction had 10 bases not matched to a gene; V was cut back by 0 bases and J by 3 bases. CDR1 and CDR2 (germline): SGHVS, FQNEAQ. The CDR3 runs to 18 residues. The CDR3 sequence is CASSLAALTGGAYTEAFF. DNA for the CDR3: TGTGCCAGCAGCTTAGCTGCTTTGACAGGGGGCGCGTACACTGAAGCTTTCTTT.

DNA of the CDR3: TGCGCCAGCAGCATAACAGGGGGCGATCAGCCCCAGCATTTT. Protein sequence: CASSITGGDQPQHF. The chain is built from TRBV4-1 and TRBJ1-5; 9 nucleotides line up with TRBD1. Germline V gene sequence: CDR1 MGHRA, CDR2 YSYEKL. J gave up 5 bases and V 5 bases, and 4 bases lay outside the gene matches. The CDR3 sequence is 14 residues long.

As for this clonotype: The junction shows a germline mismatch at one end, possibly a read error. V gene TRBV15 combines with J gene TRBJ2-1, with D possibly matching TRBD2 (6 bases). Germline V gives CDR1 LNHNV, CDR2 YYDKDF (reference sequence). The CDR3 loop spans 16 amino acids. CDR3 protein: CATSRDLGGTYIEQFF. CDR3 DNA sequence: TGTGCCACCAGCAGAGATCTGGGAGGAACCTACATTGAGCAGTTCTTC.

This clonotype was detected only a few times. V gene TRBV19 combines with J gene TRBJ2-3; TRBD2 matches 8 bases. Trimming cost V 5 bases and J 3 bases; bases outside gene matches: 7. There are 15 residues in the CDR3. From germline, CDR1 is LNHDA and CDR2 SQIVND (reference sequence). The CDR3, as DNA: TGTGCCAGTAGTGCGCCGGGAGGGAAGACAGATACGCAGTATTTT. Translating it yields CASSAPGGKTDTQYF. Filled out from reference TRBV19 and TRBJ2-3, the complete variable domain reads DGGITQSPKYLFRKEGQNVTLSCEQNLNHDAMYWYRQDPGQGLRLIYYSQIVNDFQKGDIAEGYSVSREKKESFPLTVTSAQKNPTAFYLCASSAPGGKTDTQYFGPGTRLTVL.

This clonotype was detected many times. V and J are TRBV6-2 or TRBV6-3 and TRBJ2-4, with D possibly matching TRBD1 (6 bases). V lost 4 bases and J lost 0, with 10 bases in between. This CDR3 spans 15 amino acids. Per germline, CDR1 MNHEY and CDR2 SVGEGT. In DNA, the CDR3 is TGTGCCAGCAGTTCGGACAGCTTAGCCAAAAACATTCAGTACTTC. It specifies CASSSDSLAKNIQYF.

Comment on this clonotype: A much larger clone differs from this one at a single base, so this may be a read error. The CDR3 DNA follows: TGTGCCAGCTACGACAGCCACAATCAGCCCCAGCAATTT. Its translation is CASYDSHNQPQQF. The chain is built from TRBV28 and TRBJ1-5, with a possible D match to TRBD1 (5 bases). CDR3 length equals 13 residues. The V gene's germline CDR1 is MDHEN and CDR2 SYDVKM.

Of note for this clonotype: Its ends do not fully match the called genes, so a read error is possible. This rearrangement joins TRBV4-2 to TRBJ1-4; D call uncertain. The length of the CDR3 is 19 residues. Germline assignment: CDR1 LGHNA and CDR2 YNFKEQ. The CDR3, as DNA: TGTGCCAGCAGCCCCCAACAAAGACGGATTGATGCAACTAATGAAAAACTGTTATTT. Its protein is CASSPQQRRIDATNEKLLF.

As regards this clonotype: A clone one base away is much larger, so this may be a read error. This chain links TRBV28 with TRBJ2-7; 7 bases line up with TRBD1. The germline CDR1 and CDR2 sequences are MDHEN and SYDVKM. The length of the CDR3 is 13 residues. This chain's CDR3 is CASSLSRGYGQYF. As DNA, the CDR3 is TGTGCCAGCAGTTTATCCAGGGGGTACGGGCAGTACTTC.

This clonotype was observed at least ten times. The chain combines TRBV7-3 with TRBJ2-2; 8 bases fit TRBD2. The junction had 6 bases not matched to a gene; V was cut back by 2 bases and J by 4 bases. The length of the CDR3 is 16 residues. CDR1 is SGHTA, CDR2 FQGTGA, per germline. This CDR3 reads CASSLPREGGTGELFF. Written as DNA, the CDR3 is TGTGCCAGCAGCTTACCCCGGGAGGGAGGCACCGGGGAGCTGTTTTTT.

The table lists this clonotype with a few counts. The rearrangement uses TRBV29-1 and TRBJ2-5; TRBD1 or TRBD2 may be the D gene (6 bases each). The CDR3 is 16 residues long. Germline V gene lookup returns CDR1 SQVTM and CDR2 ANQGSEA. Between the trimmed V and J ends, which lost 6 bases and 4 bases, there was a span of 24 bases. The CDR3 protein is CSVPQGIGLRAETQYF. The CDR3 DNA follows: TGCAGCGTCCCACAGGGTATTGGACTAAGGGCAGAGACCCAGTACTTC. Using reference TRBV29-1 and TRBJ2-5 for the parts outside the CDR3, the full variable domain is SAVISQKPSRDICQRGTSLTIQCQVDSQVTMMFWYRQQPGQSLTLIATANQGSEATYESGFVIDKFPISRPNLTFSTLTVSNMSPEDSSIYLCSVPQGIGLRAETQYFGPGTRLLVL.

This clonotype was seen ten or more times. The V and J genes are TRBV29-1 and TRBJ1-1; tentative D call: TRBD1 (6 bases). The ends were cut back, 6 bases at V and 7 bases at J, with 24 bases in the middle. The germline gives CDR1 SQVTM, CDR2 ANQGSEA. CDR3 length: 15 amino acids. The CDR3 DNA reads TGCAGCGTAGTTACAAGGACAGCTAGGCTCCGTGAAGCTTTCTTT. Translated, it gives CSVVTRTARLREAFF.